This TCR beta chain was sequenced for a study of CD8+CD57+ T cells in acquired aplastic anemia (dated by TCRdb to the late 2010s). About the study as a whole: A mean of about 3 ug of DNA, ranging from about 0.2 to 27.4 ug, was extracted from sorted CD4+ and CD8+ cells. An average of approximately 10 million reads for CD4+ cells and 11.0 million reads for CD8+ cells was obtained from healthy donor samples. The paper's findings and limits, for the study overall: Although roughly 30 CD8+ CDR3 sequences were shared by patients and controls, these sequences appeared highly expressed in patients and within the immunodominant clones of patients. Patients and healthy controls showed no significant difference in CD8+ Simpson's diversity (P=0.060).

The study deep-sequenced TCR repertoires of sorted CD4+ and CD8+ blood T cells from severe aplastic anemia patients and healthy subjects. Ficoll-Paque density gradient centrifugation was used to isolate peripheral blood mononuclear cells. Before DNA was extracted, CD4+ and CD8+ T cells were sorted using either FACS or magnetic beads. Notes on this clonotype: Its cognate antigen has yet to be identified. No base quality information exists; no much larger clone differs at one position.

CDR1 and CDR2 were assigned from the germline V gene (reference sequence) as LNHDA and SQIVND. The CDR3 spans 15 residues, from the cysteine through the phenylalanine. This entry keeps only the CDR3 DNA: 45 bases, framed from base 1. Unmatched junction bases come to 4, with V trimmed by 5 bases and J by 2 bases. Profiling of TCR beta VDJ combinations and CDR3 sequences used genomic DNA as the template. An Illumina HiSeq 2000 was the platform used for TCR repertoire sequencing. From the authors' description of their analysis: Repertoires were assessed using TRBV/TRBJ rearrangement plots, CDR3 size and DJ length profiles, and Simpson's diversity index. The most abundant DNA sequence in the deep sequencing data was defined as the immunodominant clone. CDR3 amino acid sequences were checked for sharing across subjects and were also compared against the VDJdb database and published repertoires. TCRdb reprocessing: public reads trimmed at Q25 with fastp, clones called with MiXCR, in-frame beta chains kept. Rows with a matching CDR3 protein are joined into one entry that keeps the most common DNA and genes. The V and J calls and clone size come from TCRdb's table, not from the authors' own analysis. The sample has roughly 64,000 distinct CDR3 sequences on record, around 55% of them singletons. Under 2.5% of the sample comes from the top ten.

The receptor comes from a human donor in good health, serving as a control. The chain was built from TRBV19 and TRBJ2-7, with 12 bases in between that match TRBD2. The sequencing input was sorted CD4+, CD8+, or CD8+CD57+ T cells (not recorded which) from PBMCs. CDR3 protein: CASSRGLAGTYEQYF. The bases are TGTGCCAGTAGTCGCGGACTAGCGGGGACCTACGAGCAGTACTTC.